Following are 31 T cell receptor beta chains from one sample sequenced in a study of long-term antiretroviral therapy in people with HIV. immunoSEQ v3.0 was run at survey level. The assay was immunoSEQ multiplex PCR, and TCRdb's table has in-frame clones only and misses some. Of 25,000 to 35,000 clones listed, about 94% were seen once; the top ten hold around 2.7%. The source material was unsorted PBMCs, sampled 7.4 years after starting antiretroviral therapy. The receptors originated from a man aged 50 or older with HIV.

The chain combines TRBV30 with TRBJ1-2; 7 positions match TRBD1. After removal of 4 bases from V and 6 bases from J, the junction contained 11 bases not matched to a gene. This CDR3 comprises 14 residues. The V gene's germline CDR1 is GTSNPN and CDR2 SVGIG (reference sequence). Here the CDR3 DNA reads TGTGCCTGGAATGAGGGGGCGCTAACGGATGGCTACACCTTC. Translating it yields CAWNEGALTDGYTF.

This chain uses TRBV10-2 with TRBJ2-7; weak D call: TRBD1 (5 bases). The V gene's germline CDR1 is WSHSY and CDR2 SAAADI. The CDR3 runs 14 residues. The V end was cut by 0 bases, the J end by 6 bases, with 12 bases between. In DNA form, the CDR3 reads TGCGCCAGCAGTGAGTCTCAGGGAAGGTCCGAGCAGTACTTC. It specifies CASSESQGRSEQYF.

As concerns this clone: A read error may account for a junction end that differs from germline. This chain links TRBV6-5 with TRBJ2-1; D remains unclear. The CDR3 is made up of 11 amino acids. CDR1 MNHEY and CDR2 SVGAGI come from the germline V gene. The chain's CDR3 is CASSYWGEQFF. The CDR3 bases are TGTGCCAGCAGCTACTGGGGTGAGCAGTTCTTC.

CDR3 sequence reads: CASKEVQNYGYTF. In DNA form, the CDR3 reads TGTGCCAGCAAAGAAGTACAAAACTATGGCTACACCTTC. The V gene is TRBV2, the J gene TRBJ1-2, with D hard to call. V was pared by 7 bases and J by 2 bases, with 11 bases between. Germline V gene sequence: CDR1 SNHLY, CDR2 FYNNEI. The CDR3 length is 13 residues.

V is TRBV9 and J is TRBJ1-2; D may be TRBD1 (6 bases). Germline CDR1 SGDLS, CDR2 YYNGEE. The germline V and J ends were trimmed by 6 bases and 7 bases, with 22 bases remaining between them. CDR3 length: 15 residues. CDR3 region: CASTTPGRGIGGYTF. The CDR3, as DNA: TGTGCCAGCACCACTCCGGGCAGGGGAATTGGTGGCTACACCTTC. Full variable domain (rest looked up from reference TRBV9 and TRBJ1-2): DSGVTQTPKHLITATGQRVTLRCSPRSGDLSVYWYQQSLDQGLQFLIQYYNGEERAKGNILERFSAQQFPDLHSELNLSSLELGDSALYFCASTTPGRGIGGYTFGSGTRLTVV.

The rearrangement joins TRBV5-6 to TRBJ1-4; tentatively, D is TRBD1 (5 bases). Germline CDR1 reads SGHDT; CDR2 reads YYEEEE. The CDR3 totals 14 residues. V shed 3 bases and J shed 4 bases, with 10 bases lying between them. The CDR3 DNA reads as TGTGCCAGCAGCTCCAGGAGGGGTAATGAAAAACTGTTTTTT. Its translation: CASSSRRGNEKLFF.

The chain recombines TRBV7-8 with TRBJ1-3; D ambiguous. The CDR3 loop spans 18 amino acids. Trimming cost V 0 bases and J 0 bases, with 15 bases left between them. Germline lookup yields CDR1 SGHVS and CDR2 FQNEAQ. The CDR3 sequence is CASSLAGMAVLSGNTIYF. CDR3 coding DNA: TGTGCCAGCAGCTTAGCCGGTATGGCAGTCCTCTCTGGAAACACCATATATTTT.

The chain combines TRBV11-2 with TRBJ1-1, with unresolved D. Trimming cost V 2 bases and J 1 base, with 8 bases left between them. CDR1 is SGHAT and CDR2 is FQNNGV in the germline V gene. The CDR3 extends over 14 amino acids. DNA of the CDR3: TGTGCCAGCAGCTTAAACCGGGGGAACACTGAAGCTTTCTTT. Translation gives CASSLNRGNTEAFF. Supplemented by reference TRBV11-2 and TRBJ1-1, the full variable domain reads EAGVAQSPRYKIIEKRQSVAFWCNPISGHATLYWYQQILGQGPKLLIQFQNNGVVDDSQLPKDRFSAERLKGVDSTLKIQPAKLEDSAVYLCASSLNRGNTEAFFGQGTRLTVV.

V gene TRBV27 combines with J gene TRBJ2-7; 7 bases agree with TRBD2. This CDR3 has 14 residues. After removal of 10 bases from V and 4 bases from J, the junction contained 13 bases not matched to a gene. The germline V gene has CDR1 MNHEY and CDR2 SMNVEV (reference sequence). The DNA for the CDR3 is TGTGCCACCCGAGGACTAGGAAGGCCATACGAGCAGTACTTC. The encoded protein is CATRGLGRPYEQYF.

The chain couples TRBV6-5 to TRBJ1-3; 7 bases are a match to TRBD1. V shed 5 bases, J shed 6 bases, and the junction held 7 bases outside the gene matches. Germline V gene sequence: CDR1 MNHEY, CDR2 SVGAGI. CDR3 length equals 14 residues. The CDR3 DNA is TGTGCCAGCAGTCCGGGGACAGTCGTAAACACCATATATTTT. Its protein product is CASSPGTVVNTIYF.

The chain has TRBV9 and TRBJ2-3; the match to TRBD2 covers 9 bases. With V trimmed by 4 bases and J by 2 bases, 5 bases remained unmatched. The CDR3 runs to 15 residues. CDR1 is SGDLS, CDR2 YYNGEE, per germline. The CDR3 coding sequence is TGTGCCAGCAGCCCTAGCGGGGAACCCACAGATACGCAGTATTTT. Amino acid sequence: CASSPSGEPTDTQYF.

V gene TRBV28 combines with J gene TRBJ1-2; 7 nucleotides align to TRBD1. Germline V gives CDR1 MDHEN, CDR2 SYDVKM. This CDR3 is built from 13 residues. Trimming cost V 6 bases and J 8 bases; bases outside gene matches: 9. This CDR3 is CASRQNRGQGYTF. The CDR3 DNA sequence: TGTGCCAGCAGACAAAACAGGGGTCAGGGCTACACCTTC.

The chain combines TRBV12-5 with TRBJ1-5, with TRBD1 as a possible D gene (5 bases). Trimming removed 6 bases at V and 5 bases at J, with 14 bases between. CDR1 and CDR2 (germline): LGHNT, FRNRAP. The CDR3 has 14 residues. CDR3 protein: CASGAGSSDQPQHF. The CDR3 coding sequence is TGTGCTAGTGGAGCAGGGTCTAGTGATCAGCCCCAGCATTTT.

V and J are TRBV15 and TRBJ2-5; 7 bases match TRBD2. With 5 bases clipped from V and 1 base from J, the junction kept 1 base outside the gene matches. Germline CDR1 LNHNV, CDR2 YYDKDF (reference sequence). CDR3 length: 13 amino acids. CDR3 sequence: CATSRTSQETQYF. CDR3 sequence (DNA): TGTGCCACCAGCCGGACTAGCCAAGAGACCCAGTACTTC.

V and J are TRBV6-1 and TRBJ1-3; maybe TRBD1 (5 bases). The germline gives CDR1 MNHNS, CDR2 SASEGT. The CDR3 has 16 amino acids. The V and J ends lost 1 base and 0 bases respectively, with 10 bases between them. The CDR3 is CASSEGRGYSGNTIYF. CDR3 bases: TGTGCCAGCAGTGAAGGCCGGGGCTACTCTGGAAACACCATATATTTT.

The rearrangement links TRBV11-2 to TRBJ2-3, with no clear D. Trimming took off 5 bases at V and 6 bases at J, with 15 bases between the two ends. CDR3 length: 14 residues. Germline V gives CDR1 SGHAT, CDR2 FQNNGV. The CDR3 sequence is CASSPTLPFDTQYF. CDR3 sequence (DNA): TGTGCCAGCAGCCCGACCTTACCCTTTGATACGCAGTATTTT. Drawing the rest from reference TRBV11-2 and TRBJ2-3, the complete variable domain is EAGVAQSPRYKIIEKRQSVAFWCNPISGHATLYWYQQILGQGPKLLIQFQNNGVVDDSQLPKDRFSAERLKGVDSTLKIQPAKLEDSAVYLCASSPTLPFDTQYFGPGTRLTVL.

The chain couples TRBV4-2 to TRBJ2-2, with D possibly being TRBD1 or TRBD2 (6 bases each). The CDR3 runs 16 residues. The germline CDR1 and CDR2 sequences are LGHNA and YNFKEQ. Trimming shortened V by 1 base and J by 0 bases, and 9 bases separated the two germline ends. CDR3 bases: TGTGCCAGCAGCCAAGTAGGGGGGTCGAACACCGGGGAGCTGTTTTTT. This codes for CASSQVGGSNTGELFF.

This chain links TRBV10-3 with TRBJ2-7; D gene uncertain. CDR3 size: 13 residues. Germline lookup yields CDR1 ENHRY and CDR2 SYGVKD. The ends were cut back, 2 bases at V and 0 bases at J, with 5 bases in the middle. The CDR3 here is CAISERNSYEQYF. The DNA for the CDR3 is TGTGCCATCAGTGAGCGGAACTCCTACGAGCAGTACTTC.

The rearrangement uses TRBV6-6 and TRBJ1-4, with D hard to call. The V end lost 0 bases, the J end lost 8 bases, and 7 bases lay between the germline ends. This CDR3 has 13 amino acids. Germline CDR1 MNHNY, CDR2 SVGAGI (reference sequence). The CDR3 reads CASSYSGGEKLFF. CDR3 sequence (DNA): TGTGCCAGCAGTTACTCGGGTGGGGAAAAACTGTTTTTT.

The V gene is TRBV29-1, the J gene TRBJ2-7; the D is unclear. The V gene lost 1 base and the J gene lost 2 bases, with 9 bases spanning the gap. The CDR3 is 13 residues long. CDR1 SQVTM and CDR2 ANQGSEA come from the germline V gene. The CDR3 spells CSVEGVTTYEQYF. The CDR3 nucleotides read TGCAGCGTTGAAGGGGTAACAACCTACGAGCAGTACTTC.

This chain uses TRBV19 with TRBJ2-7; D tentatively fits TRBD1 or TRBD2 (5 bases each). Trimming left V 2 bases short and J 7 bases short, with 15 bases between. CDR3 length equals 14 residues. Germline CDR1 LNHDA, CDR2 SQIVND (reference sequence). CDR3: CASSIPTRGGEQYF. The CDR3 DNA follows: TGTGCCAGTAGTATACCCACGAGGGGTGGAGAGCAGTACTTC.

CDR3 in amino acids: CASRLGEKLFF. The DNA of the CDR3 is TGTGCCAGCAGGCTAGGTGAAAAACTGTTTTTT. The V call is TRBV2, the J call TRBJ1-4; no definite D call. Trimming pared 6 bases from V and 7 bases from J, leaving 6 bases between. The CDR3 sequence is 11 residues long. The germline gives CDR1 SNHLY, CDR2 FYNNEI. The variable domain in full, completed from reference TRBV2 and TRBJ1-4, reads EPEVTQTPSHQVTQMGQEVILRCVPISNHLYFYWYRQILGQKVEFLVSFYNNEISEKSEIFDDQFSVERPDGSNFTLKIRSTKLEDSAMYFCASRLGEKLFFGSGTQLSVL.

The chain joins TRBV6-6 to TRBJ1-2; 9 bases match TRBD1. The V segment lost 2 bases and the J segment 8 bases; nucleotides outside the gene matches: 6. This CDR3 contains 14 residues. Germline CDR1 is MNHNY and CDR2 is SVGAGI (reference sequence). In DNA form, the CDR3 reads TGTGCCAGCAGTTACGGACAGGGGATGGGCGGCTACACCTTC. Encoded protein: CASSYGQGMGGYTF.

This clone was picked up one time. J is TRBJ1-4 and V is TRBV2; 8 bases are a match to TRBD1. The CDR3 has 16 amino acids. Germline V gene lookup returns CDR1 SNHLY and CDR2 FYNNEI. Unmatched junction bases numbered 8, after V lost 7 bases and J lost 1 base. The CDR3 region has the DNA TGTGCCAGCACCAGCAGGGGGCGCGGAACTAATGAAAAACTGTTTTTT. It specifies CASTSRGRGTNEKLFF.

The V call is TRBV10-1, the J call TRBJ2-6, with a weak D call TRBD1 (6 bases). The V gene's germline CDR1 is WNHNN and CDR2 SYGVQD (reference sequence). Trimming took off 8 bases at V and 2 bases at J, with 13 bases between the two ends. This CDR3 spans 15 amino acids. CDR3 region: CASSDGGPGANVLTF. CDR3 nucleotides: TGCGCCAGCTCAGATGGGGGCCCTGGGGCCAACGTCCTGACTTTC.

This chain uses TRBV4-2 with TRBJ2-3, with D perhaps assigned TRBD1 or TRBD2 (7 bases each). CDR3 length equals 16 residues. The germline V gene encodes CDR1 LGHNA and CDR2 YNFKEQ. V shed 0 bases and J shed 4 bases, with 14 bases lying between them. The CDR3 DNA is TGTGCCAGCAGCCAAGATCGAGGGAGGGGGCCAGATACGCAGTATTTT. Translating gives CASSQDRGRGPDTQYF.

The CDR3 sequence: CASSQGTSGATTDTQYF. The CDR3 coding sequence is TGCGCCAGCAGCCAGGGGACTAGCGGGGCCACCACAGATACGCAGTATTTT. The V and J genes are TRBV4-1 and TRBJ2-3; 13 nucleotides align to TRBD2. There are 17 residues in the CDR3. After removal of 3 bases from V and 2 bases from J, the junction contained 5 bases not matched to a gene. Germline V gene lookup returns CDR1 MGHRA and CDR2 YSYEKL.

This chain connects TRBV5-1 to TRBJ2-3, with D maybe TRBD2 (7 bases). V gave up 2 bases and J gave up 1 base, with 11 bases separating them. Germline V gene sequence: CDR1 SGHRS, CDR2 YFSETQ. This CDR3 spans 15 amino acids. The CDR3 region is CASSFAGARTDTQYF. The CDR3 coding sequence is TGCGCCAGCAGCTTCGCGGGGGCTCGCACAGATACGCAGTATTTT.

The chain combines TRBV15 with TRBJ1-1; D remains ambiguous. V was clipped by 5 bases and J by 1 base, with 14 bases between them. The CDR3 contains 15 residues. Germline loops: CDR1 LNHNV, CDR2 YYDKDF (reference sequence). The CDR3 spells CATSSRWGTNTEAFF. The CDR3 DNA reads TGTGCCACCAGCTCCCGATGGGGAACGAACACTGAAGCTTTCTTT.

This clone has just a few counts. The chain recombines TRBV2 with TRBJ1-2; D not resolved. The CDR3 is 14 residues long. Between the trimmed V and J ends, which lost 6 bases and 7 bases, there was a span of 18 bases. The V gene's germline CDR1 is SNHLY and CDR2 FYNNEI. The CDR3 nucleotides are TGTGCCAGCAGGCCTTCGAAGGCGTCGGGTGGCTACACCTTC. Translation: CASRPSKASGGYTF.

This clone was seen once. The V and J genes are TRBV11-2 and TRBJ1-1, with D tentatively TRBD1 (6 bases). Trimming removed 3 bases at V and 2 bases at J, with 10 bases between. The CDR3 runs to 14 residues. Germline CDR1 is SGHAT and CDR2 is FQNNGV. For the CDR3, the DNA is TGTGCCAGCAGCTTCACCAGGGGAAACACTGAAGCTTTCTTT. This encodes CASSFTRGNTEAFF.